The following is a T cell receptor (beta chain) sequence with its context. Its cognate antigen has yet to be identified. The input lacks base qualities; no much larger clone sits a single base away. Library preparation was by PCR. TCR sequencing of DNA from cultured CD4+ T cells used the Oncomine TCR Beta short-read assay at the Johns Hopkins FTIC core. The QIAamp micro DNA kit was used to extract genomic DNA from the cultured CD4+ T cells. The Oncomine TCR Beta libraries from cultured CD4+ T cells were pooled using unique dual indexes and then sequenced on an Illumina iSeq 100. In the paper's pipeline: Non-productive sequences were removed, and CDR3s not starting with C, not ending with F or W, or shorter than 7 amino acids were discarded. Antigen-specific clonotypes were identified with the MANAFEST web application by comparing peptide-stimulated wells with reference and other culture wells. Positive clones required FDR below 0.05, an odds ratio above 5, and productive frequency above 0.1% in at least two of three replicate wells. Cross-reactive clonotypes were defined as significantly expanded in both SARS-CoV-2 spike wells and at least one common cold coronavirus spike condition. Levenshtein distances (stringdist) and unrooted phylogenetic trees (ape) in R version 3.6.1 were used to assess CDR3 homology. TCRdb reprocessing: public reads trimmed at Q25 with fastp, clones called with MiXCR, in-frame beta chains kept. For every CDR3 protein sequence, its rows merge into one entry that carries the most common genes and DNA. The V and J calls, along with clone size, are taken from TCRdb and not from the paper's own processing. Counted in this sample were under 25,000 distinct CDR3 sequences; about 53% of them appeared once. The ten top clones hold roughly 3.1% of the sample.

This sample was taken from a study of vaccination and CD4 T cells after COVID-19 (dated by TCRdb to 2022 to 2024). A note on the overall study: Convalescent patients had a positive SARS-CoV-2 result on nasal swab PCR, and of these patients, nine had mild disease and one had severe disease. In the convalescent cohort there were six males and four females, among whom were two Hispanic individuals, seven Caucasians, two Asians and one multiracial person. Two doses of either the Pfizer-BioNTech BNT162b2 vaccine (n=8) or the Moderna mRNA-1273 vaccine (n=2) were administered to participants. Post-COVID blood samples were collected from convalescent patients a median of approximately 93 days after diagnosis, with a range of roughly 35 to 170 days. Post-vaccine blood samples were taken a median of around 70 days after the second vaccine dose, with a range of roughly 13 to 250 days. Culture stimuli were overlapping spike peptide pools from SARS-CoV-2 and from the common cold coronaviruses HCoV-NL63, HCoV-OC43 and HCoV-229E. Control cultures used a CEFX viral epitope pool as positive control, an HIV-1 Nef peptide pool as negative control, or no peptide. In some eleven COVID-19 convalescent patients and a handful of infection-naive healthy vaccine recipients, researchers compared the spike-specific CD4+ TCR repertoire from before mRNA vaccination with the repertoire from after. Points the paper makes about the study in general: Although the median number of SARS-CoV-2-reactive clonotypes went up from roughly 23 after infection to roughly 40 after vaccination, the increase was not significant. Nearly all vaccine-specific clones in convalescent patients (304 of 307) were mono-reactive for SARS-CoV-2 spike rather than cross-reactive with common cold coronaviruses. Among the post-vaccine SARS-CoV-2-reactive clones in convalescent patients, a median about 86% showed up only after vaccination, which suggests vaccine-specific priming. Relatively few convalescent patients were included in the study, and early timepoints after natural infection were not analyzed.

The sample's treatment or condition label is to be understood as: roughly 10-day PBMC culture with coronavirus spike peptide pools or control peptides (ViraFEST assay). To expand antigen-specific T cells with peptide pools and then pick out the expanded clonotypes through TCR sequencing, the study relied on the ViraFEST assay. The convalescent patients' positive SARS-CoV-2 PCR tests fell between March and December 2020, which was before the Alpha, Beta and Delta variants emerged in the United States. Each well held some 2 million PBMCs cultured in IMDM containing roughly 5% human AB serum and 10 IU/ml IL-2, with 7.5 to 10 ug/ml peptide pools added. Half of the culture medium was replaced with fresh IL-2-containing medium on days 3 and 7. After approximately 11 days of culture, CD4+ T cells were isolated by negative selection with the EasySep CD4+ T cell isolation kit. PBMCs were separated from whole blood using Ficoll-Paque Plus gradient centrifugation and then either used fresh or cryopreserved at -140C. Triplicate wells were generally used for each culture condition.

Sequenced sample: CD4+ T cells from blood, cultured in vitro. This receptor was identified in a human donor who had recovered from COVID-19.

This receptor carries the CDR3 CASSTRGSTDTQYF. The nucleotide sequence reads as follows: TGTGCCAGCAGCACCCGGGGTAGCACAGATACGCAGTATTTT. The rearranged chain carries TRBV7-9 and TRBJ2-3; 5 matching bases give a weak D call of TRBD2. The V and J ends are trimmed by 5 bases and 0 bases, leaving 9 bases between them. Looking up the germline V gene (reference sequence) yields CDR1 SEHNR and CDR2 FQNEAQ. Measured from the cysteine to the phenylalanine, the CDR3 is 14 residues long. Kept here is only the CDR3 DNA, which spans 42 bases and is read in frame from base 1.